What follows is one T cell receptor beta chain and its context. Its antigen remains unidentified. Germline assignment: CDR1 MNHEY and CDR2 SVGAGI. CDR3 length: 14 amino acids. With 0 bases removed from V and 2 bases from J, the gap between germline ends came to 6 bases. This entry is derived from a study of T cell responses to AZD1222 COVID-19 vaccine. Study as a whole: Both about-4-week and about-12-week second-dose recipients were combined.

Overall study findings and caveats: In a largely white British group with more females than males, clonal diversity was possibly underestimated. Spike-spanning, vaccine-associated CD4 TCRs were dominant at 160-218 and 743-854.

Assay used: immunoSEQ multiplex PCR; TCRdb lists only in-frame clones, some missing. The sample has about 150,000 clones; around 88% are singletons. V usage is TRBV6-5 and J usage is TRBJ2-3; D unclear. The receptor was isolated from an adult in good health. Sequenced material: peripheral blood, taken on day 0 of AZD1222 vaccination. CDR3 DNA: TGTGCCAGCAGTTACTCCAGTAACACAGATACGCAGTATTTT. Translated, it gives CASSYSSNTDTQYF.